The rows below give T cell receptor beta chains drawn from one sample of a study of control samples from healthy donors and cancer patients. Measured with immunoSEQ multiplex PCR; TCRdb has only the in-frame clones, and not every one. Among over 150,000 clones listed, less than 95% were seen once. Sequencing was carried out using PBMCs. These receptors were taken from a man aged 55 to 70 with colorectal cancer. Each CDR3 is given with its conserved first and last residue. D genes are given only for firm matches. Size values are once, few and many counts, or a class for expanded clones, and some rows have none.

CDR3 length: 17; V gene: TRBV27; D gene: .; clone size: once; J gene: TRBJ2-1; CDR3 protein: CASSLLPWDFTNNEQFF; CDR3 DNA: TGTGCCAGCAGTTTATTGCCTTGGGACTTTACCAACAATGAGCAGTTCTTC
CDR3 length: 14; V gene: TRBV6-5; D gene: .; clone size: once; J gene: TRBJ2-2; CDR3 protein: CASRADLNTGELFF; CDR3 DNA: TGTGCCAGCCGGGCAGACCTAAACACCGGGGAGCTGTTTTTT
CDR3 length: 15; V gene: TRBV18; D gene: .; clone size: .; J gene: TRBJ1-3; CDR3 protein: CASSQGTVSGNTIYF; CDR3 DNA: TGTGCCAGCTCACAAGGGACCGTCTCTGGAAACACCATATATTTT
CDR3 length: 13; V gene: TRBV19; D gene: .; clone size: once; J gene: TRBJ1-2; CDR3 protein: CASTPYLAHGYTF; CDR3 DNA: TGTGCCAGTACCCCCTACCTCGCTCATGGCTACACCTTC
CDR3 length: 14; V gene: TRBV5-1; D gene: .; clone size: .; J gene: TRBJ1-6; CDR3 protein: CASSFGDGDSPLHF; CDR3 DNA: TGCGCCAGCAGCTTTGGGGATGGGGATTCACCCCTCCACTTT
CDR3 length: 12; V gene: TRBV30; D gene: .; clone size: .; J gene: TRBJ2-3; CDR3 protein: CAWGETLLGQYF; CDR3 DNA: TGTGCCTGGGGCGAGACCCTTCTGGGGCAGTATTTT
CDR3 length: 15; V gene: TRBV19; D gene: .; clone size: .; J gene: TRBJ1-2; CDR3 protein: CASRQAVGPNYGYTF; CDR3 DNA: TGTGCCAGTCGTCAGGCGGTGGGACCTAACTATGGCTACACCTTC
CDR3 length: 13; V gene: TRBV2; D gene: .; clone size: .; J gene: TRBJ1-3; CDR3 protein: CADSEFSGNTIYF; CDR3 DNA: TGTGCCGACAGTGAGTTCTCTGGAAACACCATATATTTT
CDR3 length: 16; V gene: TRBV19; D gene: TRBD2; clone size: .; J gene: TRBJ2-3; CDR3 protein: CASSPRTSGTTDTQYF; CDR3 DNA: TGTGCCAGTAGTCCTCGGACTAGCGGGACCACAGATACGCAGTATTTT
CDR3 length: 13; V gene: TRBV6-5; D gene: .; clone size: .; J gene: TRBJ1-2; CDR3 protein: CASSYKTSGGYTF; CDR3 DNA: TGTGCCAGCAGTTACAAAACCTCGGGGGGCTACACCTTC
CDR3 length: 12; V gene: TRBV10-3; D gene: TRBD1; clone size: once; J gene: TRBJ1-1; CDR3 protein: CATKQGAAEAFF; CDR3 DNA: TGTGCCACGAAACAGGGGGCCGCTGAAGCTTTCTTT
CDR3 length: 13; V gene: TRBV6-2/TRBV6-3; D gene: .; clone size: .; J gene: TRBJ1-2; CDR3 protein: CASSPSGGYGYTF; CDR3 DNA: TGTGCCAGCAGCCCCTCGGGCGGTTATGGCTACACCTTC
CDR3 length: 15; V gene: TRBV2; D gene: TRBD1; clone size: .; J gene: TRBJ2-1; CDR3 protein: CASSPDRASGNEQFF; CDR3 DNA: TGTGCCAGCAGCCCTGACAGGGCATCGGGGAATGAGCAGTTCTTC
CDR3 length: 17; V gene: TRBV7-8; D gene: .; clone size: .; J gene: TRBJ1-3; CDR3 protein: CASSLAGFPPTGNTIYF; CDR3 DNA: TGTGCCAGCAGCTTAGCGGGGTTTCCTCCTACCGGAAACACCATATATTTT
CDR3 length: 16; V gene: TRBV6-2/TRBV6-3; D gene: TRBD2; clone size: .; J gene: TRBJ2-2; CDR3 protein: CASSGAGGPDTGELFF; CDR3 DNA: TGTGCCAGCAGCGGAGCGGGGGGGCCGGACACCGGGGAGCTGTTTTTT
CDR3 length: 14; V gene: TRBV28; D gene: .; clone size: .; J gene: TRBJ1-1; CDR3 protein: CASSLGNLNTEAFF; CDR3 DNA: TGTGCCAGCAGCCTAGGTAACCTGAACACTGAAGCTTTCTTT
CDR3 length: 17; V gene: TRBV25-1; D gene: .; clone size: .; J gene: TRBJ2-6; CDR3 protein: CASSFRGPHSGANVLTF; CDR3 DNA: TGTGCCAGCAGTTTTAGGGGACCCCACTCTGGGGCCAACGTCCTGACTTTC